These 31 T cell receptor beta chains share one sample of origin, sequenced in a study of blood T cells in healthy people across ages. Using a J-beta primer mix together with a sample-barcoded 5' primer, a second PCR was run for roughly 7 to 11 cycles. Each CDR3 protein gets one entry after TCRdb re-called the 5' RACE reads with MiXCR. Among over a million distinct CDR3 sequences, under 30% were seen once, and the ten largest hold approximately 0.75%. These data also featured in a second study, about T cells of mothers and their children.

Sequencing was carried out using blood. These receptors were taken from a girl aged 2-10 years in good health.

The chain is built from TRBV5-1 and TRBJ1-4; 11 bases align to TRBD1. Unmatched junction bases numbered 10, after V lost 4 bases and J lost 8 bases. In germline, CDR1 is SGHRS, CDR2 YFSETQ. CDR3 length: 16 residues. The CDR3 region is CASSRNSGTGGEKLFF. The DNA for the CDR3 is TGCGCCAGCAGCAGAAACTCCGGGACAGGGGGGGAAAAACTGTTTTTT. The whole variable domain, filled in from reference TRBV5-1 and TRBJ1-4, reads KAGVTQTPRYLIKTRGQQVTLSCSPISGHRSVSWYQQTPGQGLQFLFEYFSETQRNKGNFPGRFSGRQFSNSRSEMNVSTLELGDSALYLCASSRNSGTGGEKLFFGSGTQLSVL.

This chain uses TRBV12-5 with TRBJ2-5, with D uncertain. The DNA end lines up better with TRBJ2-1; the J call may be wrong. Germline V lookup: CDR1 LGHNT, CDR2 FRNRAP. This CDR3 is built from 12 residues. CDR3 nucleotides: TGTGCTAGTGGTTTGGGGCTCCGTGGGCAGTTCTTC. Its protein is CASGLGLRGQFF.

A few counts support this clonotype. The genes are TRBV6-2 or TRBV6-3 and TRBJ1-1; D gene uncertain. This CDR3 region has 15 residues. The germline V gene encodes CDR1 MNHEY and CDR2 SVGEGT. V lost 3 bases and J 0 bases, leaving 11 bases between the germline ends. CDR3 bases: TGTGCCAGCAGTTATCCGGTGGGCATGAACACTGAAGCTTTCTTT. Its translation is CASSYPVGMNTEAFF.

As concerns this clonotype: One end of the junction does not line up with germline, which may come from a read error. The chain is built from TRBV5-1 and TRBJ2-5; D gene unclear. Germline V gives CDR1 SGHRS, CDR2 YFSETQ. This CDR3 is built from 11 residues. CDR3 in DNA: TGCGCCAGCAGCTATCAAGGGACCCAGTACTTC. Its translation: CASSYQGTQYF. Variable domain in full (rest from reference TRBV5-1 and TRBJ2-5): KAGVTQTPRYLIKTRGQQVTLSCSPISGHRSVSWYQQTPGQGLQFLFEYFSETQRNKGNFPGRFSGRQFSNSRSEMNVSTLELGDSALYLCASSYQGTQYFGPGTRLLVL.

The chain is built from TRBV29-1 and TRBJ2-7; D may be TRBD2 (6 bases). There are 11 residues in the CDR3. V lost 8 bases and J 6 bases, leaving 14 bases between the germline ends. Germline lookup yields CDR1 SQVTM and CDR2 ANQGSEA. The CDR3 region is CSLMMGGEQYF. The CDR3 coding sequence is TGCAGCCTTATGATGGGGGGCGAGCAGTACTTC.

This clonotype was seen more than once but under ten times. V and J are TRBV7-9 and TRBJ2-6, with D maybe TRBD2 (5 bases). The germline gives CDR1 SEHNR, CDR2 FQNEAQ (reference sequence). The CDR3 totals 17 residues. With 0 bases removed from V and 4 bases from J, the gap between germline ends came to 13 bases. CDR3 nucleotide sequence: TGTGCCAGCAGCTTAGCGCCCGGGAATATGGGGGCCAACGTCCTGACTTTC. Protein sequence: CASSLAPGNMGANVLTF.

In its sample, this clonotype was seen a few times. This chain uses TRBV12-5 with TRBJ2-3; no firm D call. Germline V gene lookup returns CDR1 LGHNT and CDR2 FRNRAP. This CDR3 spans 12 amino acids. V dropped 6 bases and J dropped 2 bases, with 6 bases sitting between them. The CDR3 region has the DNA TGTGCTAGTGGCGTAGACACAGATACGCAGTATTTT. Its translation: CASGVDTDTQYF.

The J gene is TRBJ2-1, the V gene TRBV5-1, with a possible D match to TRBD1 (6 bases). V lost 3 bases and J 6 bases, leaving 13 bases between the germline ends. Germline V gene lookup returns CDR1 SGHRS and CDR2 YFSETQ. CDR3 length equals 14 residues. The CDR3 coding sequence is TGCGCCAGCAGCTCGCAAACAGGGACCAATGAGCAGTTCTTC. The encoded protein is CASSSQTGTNEQFF.

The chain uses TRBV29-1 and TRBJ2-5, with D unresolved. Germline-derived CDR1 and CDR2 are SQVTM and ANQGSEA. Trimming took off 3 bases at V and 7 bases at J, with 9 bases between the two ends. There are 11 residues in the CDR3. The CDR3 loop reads CSVDSRGTQYF. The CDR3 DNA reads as TGCAGCGTTGATTCTCGAGGGACCCAGTACTTC.

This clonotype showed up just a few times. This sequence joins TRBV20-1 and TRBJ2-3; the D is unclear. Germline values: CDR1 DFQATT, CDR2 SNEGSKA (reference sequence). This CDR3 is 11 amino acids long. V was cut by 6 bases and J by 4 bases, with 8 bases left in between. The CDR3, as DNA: TGCAGTGCCCGGTGGGCAGATACGCAGTATTTT. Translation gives CSARWADTQYF.

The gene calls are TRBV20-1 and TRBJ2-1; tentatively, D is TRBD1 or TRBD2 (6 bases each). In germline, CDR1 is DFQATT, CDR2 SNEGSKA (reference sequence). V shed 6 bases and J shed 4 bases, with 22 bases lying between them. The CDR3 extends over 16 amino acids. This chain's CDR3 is CSALNREPGTYNEQFF. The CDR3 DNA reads TGCAGTGCCCTTAACCGGGAGCCAGGGACATACAATGAGCAGTTCTTC.

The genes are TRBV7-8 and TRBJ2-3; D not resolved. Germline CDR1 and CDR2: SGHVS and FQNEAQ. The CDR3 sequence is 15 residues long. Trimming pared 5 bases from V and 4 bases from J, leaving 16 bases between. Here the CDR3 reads CASSPRVWVPDTQYF. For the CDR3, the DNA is TGTGCCAGCAGCCCAAGGGTATGGGTCCCAGATACGCAGTATTTT. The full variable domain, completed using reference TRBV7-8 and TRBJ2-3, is GAGVSQSPRYKVAKRGQDVALRCDPISGHVSLFWYQQALGQGPEFLTYFQNEAQLDKSGLPSDRFFAERPEGSVSTLKIQRTQQEDSAVYLCASSPRVWVPDTQYFGPGTRLTVL.

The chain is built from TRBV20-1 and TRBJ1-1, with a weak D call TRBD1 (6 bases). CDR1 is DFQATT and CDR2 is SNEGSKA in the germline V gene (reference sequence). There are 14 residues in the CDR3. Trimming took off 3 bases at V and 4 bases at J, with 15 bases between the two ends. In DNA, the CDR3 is TGCAGTGCTAGCATAACTACAGGGATCACTGAAGCTTTCTTT. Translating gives CSASITTGITEAFF.

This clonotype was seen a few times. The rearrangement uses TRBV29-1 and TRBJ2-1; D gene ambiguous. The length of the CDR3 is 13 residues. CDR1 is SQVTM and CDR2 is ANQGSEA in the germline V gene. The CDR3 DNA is TGCTGCAGTGTCGGAAGCTCCTACAATGAGCAGTTCTTC. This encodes CCSVGSSYNEQFF.

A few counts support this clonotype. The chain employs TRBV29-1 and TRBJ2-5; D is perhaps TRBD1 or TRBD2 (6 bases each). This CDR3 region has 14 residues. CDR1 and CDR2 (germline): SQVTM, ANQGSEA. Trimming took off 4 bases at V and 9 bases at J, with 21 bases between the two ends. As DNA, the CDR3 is TGCAGCGTTGTGGGGGACGAGGGGGGTGAATCCCAGTACTTC. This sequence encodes CSVVGDEGGESQYF.

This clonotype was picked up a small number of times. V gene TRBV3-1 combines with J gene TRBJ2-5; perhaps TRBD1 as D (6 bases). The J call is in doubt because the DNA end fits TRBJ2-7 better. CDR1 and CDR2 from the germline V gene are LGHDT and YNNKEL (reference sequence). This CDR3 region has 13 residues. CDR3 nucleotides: TGTGCCAGCAGCCAAAACAGGGCCCACGAGCAGTACTTC. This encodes CASSQNRAHEQYF.

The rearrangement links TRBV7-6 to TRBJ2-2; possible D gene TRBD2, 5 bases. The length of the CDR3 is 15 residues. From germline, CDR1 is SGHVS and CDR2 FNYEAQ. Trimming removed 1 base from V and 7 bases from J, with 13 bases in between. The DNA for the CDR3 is TGTGCCAGCAGCTTAGACAGCGGAGCTGGCGGGGAGCTGTTTTTT. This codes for CASSLDSGAGGELFF.

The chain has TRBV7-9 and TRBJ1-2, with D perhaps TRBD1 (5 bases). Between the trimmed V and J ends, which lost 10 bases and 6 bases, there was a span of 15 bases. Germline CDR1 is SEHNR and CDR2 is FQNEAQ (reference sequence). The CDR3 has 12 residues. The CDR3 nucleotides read TGTGCCACATCGGGGCCTGGGGATGGCTACACCTTC. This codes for CATSGPGDGYTF.

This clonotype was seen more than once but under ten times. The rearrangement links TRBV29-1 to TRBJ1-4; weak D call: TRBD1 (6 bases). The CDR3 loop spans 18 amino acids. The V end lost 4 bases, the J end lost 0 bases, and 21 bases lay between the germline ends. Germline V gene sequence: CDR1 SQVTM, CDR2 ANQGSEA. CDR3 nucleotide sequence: TGCAGCGTTGGAGGGGGGCAGGCGAGGATCGCAACTAATGAAAAACTGTTTTTT. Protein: CSVGGGQARIATNEKLFF. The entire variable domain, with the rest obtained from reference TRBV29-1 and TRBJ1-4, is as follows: SAVISQKPSRDICQRGTSLTIQCQVDSQVTMMFWYRQQPGQSLTLIATANQGSEATYESGFVIDKFPISRPNLTFSTLTVSNMSPEDSSIYLCSVGGGQARIATNEKLFFGSGTQLSVL.

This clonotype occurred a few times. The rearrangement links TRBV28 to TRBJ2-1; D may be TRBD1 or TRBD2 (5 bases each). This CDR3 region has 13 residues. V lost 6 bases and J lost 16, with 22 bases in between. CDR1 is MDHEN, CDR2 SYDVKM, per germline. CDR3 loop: CASRSPPTSGRFF. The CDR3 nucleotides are TGTGCCAGCAGATCCCCTCCGACTTCGGGGCGTTTCTTC.

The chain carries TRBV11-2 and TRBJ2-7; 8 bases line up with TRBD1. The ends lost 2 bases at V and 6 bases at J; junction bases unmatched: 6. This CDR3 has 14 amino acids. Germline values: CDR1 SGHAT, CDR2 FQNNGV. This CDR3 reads CASSLRQGIGEQYF. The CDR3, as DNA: TGTGCCAGCAGCTTACGACAGGGGATCGGCGAGCAGTACTTC.

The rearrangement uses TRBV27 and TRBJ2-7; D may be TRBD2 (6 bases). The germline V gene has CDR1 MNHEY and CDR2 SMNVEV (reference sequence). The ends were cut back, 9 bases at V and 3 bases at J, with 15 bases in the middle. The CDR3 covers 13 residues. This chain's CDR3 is CASRRDSYYEQYF. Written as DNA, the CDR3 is TGTGCCAGTCGTCGGGACTCCTACTACGAGCAGTACTTC.

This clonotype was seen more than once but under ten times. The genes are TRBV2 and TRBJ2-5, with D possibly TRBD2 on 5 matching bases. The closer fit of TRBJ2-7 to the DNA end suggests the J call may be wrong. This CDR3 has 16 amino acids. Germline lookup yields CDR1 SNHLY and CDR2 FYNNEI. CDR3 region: CASSEGVVGATYEQYF. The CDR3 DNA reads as TGTGCCAGCAGTGAAGGGGTGGTGGGAGCGACCTACGAGCAGTACTTC.

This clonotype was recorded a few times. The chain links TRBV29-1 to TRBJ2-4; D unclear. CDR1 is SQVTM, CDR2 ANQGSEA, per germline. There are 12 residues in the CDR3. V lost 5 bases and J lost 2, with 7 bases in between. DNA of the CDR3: TGCAGCGTTCCCTACTCCAAAAACATTCAGTACTTC. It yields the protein CSVPYSKNIQYF.

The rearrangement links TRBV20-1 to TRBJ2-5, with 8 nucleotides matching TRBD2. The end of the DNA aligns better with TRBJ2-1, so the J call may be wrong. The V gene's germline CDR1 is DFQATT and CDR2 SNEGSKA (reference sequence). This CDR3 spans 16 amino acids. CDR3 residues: CSAPVRGGVQGNEQFF. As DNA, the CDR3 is TGCAGTGCTCCCGTCCGGGGGGGAGTCCAGGGGAATGAGCAGTTCTTC.

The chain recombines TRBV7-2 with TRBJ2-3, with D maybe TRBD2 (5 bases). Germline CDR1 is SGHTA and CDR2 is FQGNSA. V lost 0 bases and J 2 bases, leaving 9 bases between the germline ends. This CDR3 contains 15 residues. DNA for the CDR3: TGTGCCAGCAGCTTAGCAGAGGGATTCACAGATACGCAGTATTTT. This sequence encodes CASSLAEGFTDTQYF.

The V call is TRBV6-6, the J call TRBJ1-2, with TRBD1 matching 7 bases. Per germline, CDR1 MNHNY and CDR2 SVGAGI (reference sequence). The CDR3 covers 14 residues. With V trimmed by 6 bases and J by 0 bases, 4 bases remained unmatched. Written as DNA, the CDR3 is TGTGCCAGCAGATTGGGACAGACTAACTATGGCTACACCTTC. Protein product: CASRLGQTNYGYTF.

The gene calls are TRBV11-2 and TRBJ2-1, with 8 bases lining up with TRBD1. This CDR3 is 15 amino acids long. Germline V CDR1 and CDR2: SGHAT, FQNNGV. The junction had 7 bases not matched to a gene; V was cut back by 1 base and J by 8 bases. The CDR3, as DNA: TGTGCCAGCAGCTTAGTGTTCCAGGGGGCTGATGAGCAGTTCTTC. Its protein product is CASSLVFQGADEQFF.

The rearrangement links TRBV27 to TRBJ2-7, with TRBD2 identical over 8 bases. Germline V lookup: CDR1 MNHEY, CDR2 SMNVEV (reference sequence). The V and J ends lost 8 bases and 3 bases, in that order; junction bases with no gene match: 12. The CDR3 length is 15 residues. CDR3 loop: CASAKYSGAYYEQYF. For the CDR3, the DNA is TGTGCCAGCGCCAAGTATAGCGGGGCCTACTACGAGCAGTACTTC.

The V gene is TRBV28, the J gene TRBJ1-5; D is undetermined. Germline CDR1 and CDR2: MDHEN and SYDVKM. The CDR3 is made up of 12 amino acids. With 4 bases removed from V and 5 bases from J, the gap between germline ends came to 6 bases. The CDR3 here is CASSSVDQPQHF. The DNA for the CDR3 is TGTGCCAGCAGTTCGGTGGATCAGCCCCAGCATTTT. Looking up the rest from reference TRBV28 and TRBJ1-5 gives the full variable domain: DVKVTQSSRYLVKRTGEKVFLECVQDMDHENMFWYRQDPGLGLRLIYFSYDVKMKEKGDIPEGYSVSREKKERFSLILESASTNQTSMYLCASSSVDQPQHFGDGTRLSIL.

The CDR3 bases are TGCAGTGCTAGAGATCTAGGGCGTGGTAGCGGGGGGAGCAATGAGCAGTTCTTC. Protein product: CSARDLGRGSGGSNEQFF. The chain uses TRBV20-1 and TRBJ2-1, with 10 bases matching TRBD2. CDR1 and CDR2 from the germline V gene are DFQATT and SNEGSKA (reference sequence). The CDR3 is made up of 18 amino acids. The V and J ends lost 0 bases and 6 bases, in that order; junction bases with no gene match: 14.